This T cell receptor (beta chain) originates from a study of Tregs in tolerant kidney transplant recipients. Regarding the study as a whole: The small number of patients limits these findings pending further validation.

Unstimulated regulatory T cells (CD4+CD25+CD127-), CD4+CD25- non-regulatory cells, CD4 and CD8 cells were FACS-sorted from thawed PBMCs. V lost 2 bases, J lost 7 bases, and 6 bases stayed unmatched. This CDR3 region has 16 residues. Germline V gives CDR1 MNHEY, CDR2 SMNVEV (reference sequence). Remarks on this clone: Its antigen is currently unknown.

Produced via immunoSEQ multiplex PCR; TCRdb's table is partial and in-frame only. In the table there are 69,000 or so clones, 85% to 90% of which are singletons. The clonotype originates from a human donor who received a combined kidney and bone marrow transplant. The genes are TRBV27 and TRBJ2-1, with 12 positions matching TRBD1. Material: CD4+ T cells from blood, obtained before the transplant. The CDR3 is CASSLPGQGAGNEQFF. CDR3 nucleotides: TGTGCCAGCAGTTTACCGGGACAGGGGGCGGGGAATGAGCAGTTCTTC.